This T cell receptor (beta chain) appears in the sequencing data of a study of blood T cell repertoires in COVID-19. The table came from immunoSEQ multiplex PCR; TCRdb's copy has only in-frame clones and leaves some out. The sample comprises around 290,000 clones, roughly 86% of which are singletons, and roughly 3% rests with the top ten. The CDR3 extends over 14 amino acids. The V end was cut by 4 bases, the J end by 0 bases, with 12 bases between. Germline V lookup: CDR1 GTSNPN, CDR2 SVGIG (reference sequence). Recovered participants had two consecutive negative NP/OP PCR tests, healthcare professional clearance, or symptom resolution. This clone showed up just once.

The clonotype comes from a woman between 18 and 30 years old who had recovered from COVID-19. The gene calls are TRBV30 and TRBJ2-5; a possible D gene is TRBD1 (6 bases). Sequenced material: PBMCs or T cells enriched from blood (not recorded which). CDR3 region: CAWMSTGHQETQYF. In nucleotides, the CDR3 is TGTGCCTGGATGTCGACAGGCCACCAAGAGACCCAGTACTTC.